The TCR beta chain under discussion was sequenced for a study of blood T cell repertoires in COVID-19. Authors' analysis steps: Nucleated cell counts were estimated from reference gene primer amplification. The assay was immunoSEQ multiplex PCR, and TCRdb's table has in-frame clones only and misses some. Clone size and the V and J calls come from that table; the DNA yielded D and trimming. The data hold approximately 250,000 clones, with around nine tenths observed a single time. Unmatched junction bases numbered 2, after V lost 10 bases and J lost 1 base. This CDR3 spans 14 amino acids. Germline CDR1 and CDR2: KGHDR and SFDVKD.

Material: peripheral blood. The sequence derives from a man in his forties or fifties with active or convalescent COVID-19. V usage is TRBV24-1 and J usage is TRBJ1-5, with 11 bases fitting TRBD1. CDR3: CATGQGASNQPQHF. CDR3 sequence (DNA): TGTGCCACAGGACAGGGGGCGAGCAATCAGCCCCAGCATTTT.